This TCR beta chain derives from a study of regulatory T cells in long-lasting Graves disease. Arm-PCR of CDR3 regions and iRepertoire HTBI primers were used to build TCR beta libraries. TCRdb processed the multiplex PCR reads anew with MiXCR; each CDR3 protein has one entry. The repertoire holds approximately 540,000 distinct CDR3 sequences, with more than 10% as singletons. This CDR3 has 16 residues. The V gene lost 4 bases and the J gene lost 0 bases, with 14 bases spanning the gap. Germline V gene lookup returns CDR1 SGHRS and CDR2 YFSETQ. Indicated time point: newly diagnosed GD, antithyroid drugs for less than 3 months. The TCR library was made from RNA that had been extracted from PBMCs in TRIzol. In its sample, this clonotype was seen a few times. Its antigen is currently unknown. General study results and limits: Persistent patients had more shared public clonotypes (about 2,800) than new patients (around 1,000).

Another study also made use of these data, one on T cells in Graves' hyperthyroidism and ophthalmopathy. Turning to that study: First-round RT-PCR with HTBI primers amplified the TCR CDR3 region.

The TCR originated in a woman younger than 45 with Graves disease. This rearrangement joins TRBV5-1 to TRBJ1-5; tentative D call: TRBD1 (6 bases). This specimen was peripheral blood mononuclear cells (PBMCs), taken at new diagnosis, from a patient treated with antithyroid drugs. CDR3 sequence reads: CASSRDGTTSNQPQHF. The CDR3 coding sequence is TGCGCCAGCAGCCGGGACGGGACAACTAGCAATCAGCCCCAGCATTTT.